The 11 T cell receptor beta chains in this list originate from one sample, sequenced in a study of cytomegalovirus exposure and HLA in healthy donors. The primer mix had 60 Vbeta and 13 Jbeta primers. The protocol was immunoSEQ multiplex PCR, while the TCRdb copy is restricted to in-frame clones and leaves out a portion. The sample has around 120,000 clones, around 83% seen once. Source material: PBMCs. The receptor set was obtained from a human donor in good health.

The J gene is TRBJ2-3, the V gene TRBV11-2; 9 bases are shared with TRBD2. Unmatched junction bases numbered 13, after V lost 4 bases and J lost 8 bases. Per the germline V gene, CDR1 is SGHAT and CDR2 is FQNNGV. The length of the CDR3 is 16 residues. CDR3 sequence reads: CASSSVLRTSEATQYF. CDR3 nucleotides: TGTGCCAGCAGCTCTGTGCTCCGGACTAGCGAGGCTACGCAGTATTTT. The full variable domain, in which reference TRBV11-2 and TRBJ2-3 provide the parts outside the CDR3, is EAGVAQSPRYKIIEKRQSVAFWCNPISGHATLYWYQQILGQGPKLLIQFQNNGVVDDSQLPKDRFSAERLKGVDSTLKIQPAKLEDSAVYLCASSSVLRTSEATQYFGPGTRLTVL.

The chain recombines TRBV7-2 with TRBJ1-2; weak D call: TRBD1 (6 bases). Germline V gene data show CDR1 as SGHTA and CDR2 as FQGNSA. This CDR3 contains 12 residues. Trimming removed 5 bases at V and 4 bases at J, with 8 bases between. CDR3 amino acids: CASSQDSYGYTF. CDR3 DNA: TGTGCCAGCAGCCAGGACAGCTATGGCTACACCTTC.

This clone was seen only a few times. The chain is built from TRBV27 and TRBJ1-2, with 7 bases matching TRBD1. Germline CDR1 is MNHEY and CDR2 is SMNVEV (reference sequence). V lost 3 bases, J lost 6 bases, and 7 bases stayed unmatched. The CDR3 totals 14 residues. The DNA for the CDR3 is TGTGCCAGCAGTTTGAGGGGGCGCGAGAATGGCTACACCTTC. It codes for CASSLRGRENGYTF.

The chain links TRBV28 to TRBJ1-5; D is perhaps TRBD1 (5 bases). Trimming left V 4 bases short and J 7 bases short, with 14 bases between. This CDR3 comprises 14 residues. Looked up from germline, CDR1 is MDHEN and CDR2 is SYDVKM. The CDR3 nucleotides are TGTGCCAGCAGTTCCTTAGGGGTGGGCCAGCCCCAGCATTTT. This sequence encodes CASSSLGVGQPQHF.

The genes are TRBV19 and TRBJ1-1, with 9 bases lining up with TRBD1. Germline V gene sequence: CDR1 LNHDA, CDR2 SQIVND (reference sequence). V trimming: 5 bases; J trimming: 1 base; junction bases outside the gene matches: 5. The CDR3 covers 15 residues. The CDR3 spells CASSWDREGNTEAFF. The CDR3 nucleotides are TGTGCCAGTAGTTGGGACAGGGAGGGGAACACTGAAGCTTTCTTT.

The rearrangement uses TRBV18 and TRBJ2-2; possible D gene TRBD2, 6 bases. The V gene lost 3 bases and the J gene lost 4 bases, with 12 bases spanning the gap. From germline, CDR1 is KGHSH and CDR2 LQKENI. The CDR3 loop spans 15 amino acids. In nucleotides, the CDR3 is TGTGCCAGCTCACCGTCGGAGGGACTCACCGGGGAGCTGTTTTTT. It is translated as CASSPSEGLTGELFF.

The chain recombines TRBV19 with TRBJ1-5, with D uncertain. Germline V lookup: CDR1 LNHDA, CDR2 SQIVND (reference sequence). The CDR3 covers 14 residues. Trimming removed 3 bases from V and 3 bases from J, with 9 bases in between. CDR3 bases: TGTGCCAGTAGTATTGGGCAGTTCAATCAGCCCCAGCATTTT. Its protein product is CASSIGQFNQPQHF.

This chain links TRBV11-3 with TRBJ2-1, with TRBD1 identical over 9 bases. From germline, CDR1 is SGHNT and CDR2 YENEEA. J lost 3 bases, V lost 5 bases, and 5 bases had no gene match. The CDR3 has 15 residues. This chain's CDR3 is CASSQGTGRYNEQFF. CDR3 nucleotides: TGTGCCAGCAGCCAGGGGACAGGGCGCTACAATGAGCAGTTCTTC.

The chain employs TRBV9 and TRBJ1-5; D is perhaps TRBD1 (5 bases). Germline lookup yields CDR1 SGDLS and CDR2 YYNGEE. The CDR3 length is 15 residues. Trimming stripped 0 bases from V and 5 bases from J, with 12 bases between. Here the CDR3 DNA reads TGTGCCAGCAGCGTAGGTCAGGGATGGGATCAGCCCCAGCATTTT. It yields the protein CASSVGQGWDQPQHF.

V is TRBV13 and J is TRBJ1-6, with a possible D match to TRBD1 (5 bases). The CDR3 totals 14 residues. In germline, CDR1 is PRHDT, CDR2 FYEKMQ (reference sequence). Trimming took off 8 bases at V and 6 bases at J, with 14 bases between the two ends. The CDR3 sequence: CASLVGGSNSPLHF. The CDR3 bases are TGTGCCAGCCTAGTGGGGGGGAGTAATTCACCCCTCCACTTT.

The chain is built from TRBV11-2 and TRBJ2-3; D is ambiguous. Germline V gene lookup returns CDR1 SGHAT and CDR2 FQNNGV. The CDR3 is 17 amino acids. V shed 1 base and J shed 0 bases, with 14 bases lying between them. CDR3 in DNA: TGTGCCAGCAGCTTAGCCTCTCGGCTAGAAAGCACAGATACGCAGTATTTT. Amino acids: CASSLASRLESTDTQYF.